This entry lists 19 T cell receptor beta chains sequenced from one sample in a study of identical twins. TCRdb ran MiXCR on the 5' RACE reads and lists one entry per CDR3 protein. Here the sample spans fewer than 900,000 distinct CDR3 sequences, 21% being singletons. These data were also filed under a second study, of T cells expressing NK-cell markers.

The sample taken for sequencing was PBMCs. The receptor source for this set is a woman aged 18-29 years in good health.

This clonotype has only a few counts. This chain connects TRBV7-3 to TRBJ2-5, with D unresolved. Trimming cost V 8 bases and J 5 bases, with 12 bases left between them. Looked up from germline, CDR1 is SGHTA and CDR2 is FQGTGA. This CDR3 comprises 12 residues. The CDR3: CASFSPRETQYF. The DNA of the CDR3 is TGTGCCAGCTTCTCCCCCCGCGAGACCCAGTACTTC.

This clonotype was seen a few times. The chain uses TRBV7-8 and TRBJ2-2; D call uncertain. Trimming took off 5 bases at V and 0 bases at J, with 13 bases between the two ends. The germline V gene has CDR1 SGHVS and CDR2 FQNEAQ. The CDR3 spans 16 residues. In DNA form, the CDR3 reads TGTGCCAGCAGCCCCCGCGACGGGTCGAACACCGGGGAGCTGTTTTTT. Its translation: CASSPRDGSNTGELFF. Together with reference TRBV7-8 and TRBJ2-2, the CDR3 gives the full variable domain: GAGVSQSPRYKVAKRGQDVALRCDPISGHVSLFWYQQALGQGPEFLTYFQNEAQLDKSGLPSDRFFAERPEGSVSTLKIQRTQQEDSAVYLCASSPRDGSNTGELFFGEGSRLTVL.

This clonotype was recorded many times. This rearrangement joins TRBV7-8 to TRBJ2-7; D gene ambiguous. The CDR3 covers 13 residues. V dropped 7 bases and J dropped 6 bases, with 16 bases sitting between them. CDR1 and CDR2 (germline): SGHVS, FQNEAQ. The CDR3 loop reads CASTPSRVFEQYF. The CDR3 DNA reads as TGTGCCAGCACCCCATCTCGGGTGTTCGAGCAGTACTTC.

This clonotype showed up just a few times. The CDR3 DNA follows: TGTGCCAGCAGCCAGGAGGGACCCGAGTTCTTC. It codes for CASSQEGPEFF. This chain links TRBV14 with TRBJ2-1; D possibly corresponds to TRBD2 (6 bases). CDR1 SGHDN and CDR2 FVKESK come from the germline V gene. The V end was cut by 3 bases, the J end by 14 bases, with 11 bases between. CDR3 length: 11 residues.

The CDR3 DNA reads TGTGCCAGCAGCCGAAGGGGGGAGGGAAATCAGCCCCAGCATTTT. Translating gives CASSRRGEGNQPQHF. The rearrangement links TRBV27 to TRBJ1-5; perhaps TRBD1 as D (6 bases). The germline V and J ends were trimmed by 6 bases and 4 bases, with 16 bases remaining between them. Germline CDR1 and CDR2: MNHEY and SMNVEV (reference sequence). The CDR3 runs to 15 residues.

This rearrangement joins TRBV20-1 to TRBJ1-4; maybe TRBD1 (5 bases). The CDR3 is made up of 14 amino acids. V lost 5 bases, J lost 6 bases, and 16 bases lay in between. The germline CDR1 and CDR2 sequences are DFQATT and SNEGSKA (reference sequence). CDR3 sequence (DNA): TGCAGTGCTGCGCCGGGACTCGGGGATGAAAAACTGTTTTTT. Protein product: CSAAPGLGDEKLFF.

This clonotype has just a few counts. The chain combines TRBV24-1 with TRBJ2-5, with D hard to call. The CDR3 is 15 amino acids. Trimming stripped 4 bases from V and 1 base from J, with 12 bases between. Germline CDR1 KGHDR, CDR2 SFDVKD. The CDR3 here is CATSEGRAVQETQYF. The CDR3 coding sequence is TGTGCCACCAGTGAGGGTCGGGCAGTCCAAGAGACCCAGTACTTC.

The V call is TRBV7-2, the J call TRBJ2-2; D is undetermined. The V gene's germline CDR1 is SGHTA and CDR2 FQGNSA. The germline V and J ends were trimmed by 4 bases and 6 bases, with 9 bases remaining between them. The CDR3 consists of 13 residues. CDR3 loop: CASSSIIAGELFF. DNA for the CDR3: TGTGCCAGCAGCTCCATAATTGCCGGGGAGCTGTTTTTT.

This clonotype was recorded a few times. The J gene is TRBJ2-7, the V gene TRBV9; 11 nucleotides align to TRBD2. The CDR3 length is 16 residues. The germline V gene has CDR1 SGDLS and CDR2 YYNGEE. The junction had 9 bases not matched to a gene; V was cut back by 4 bases and J by 3 bases. This chain's CDR3 is CASSPRLTSGDYEQYF. CDR3 nucleotides: TGTGCCAGCAGCCCCCGGTTGACTAGCGGGGACTACGAGCAGTACTTC.

This clonotype has just a few counts. This chain joins TRBV11-2 and TRBJ2-5, with D possibly called TRBD1 or TRBD2 (5 bases each). V lost 4 bases, J lost 13 bases, and 19 bases lay in between. Germline V lookup: CDR1 SGHAT, CDR2 FQNNGV. The CDR3 is 13 amino acids. The CDR3 sequence: CASSSLPGDDPYF. The DNA for the CDR3 is TGTGCCAGCAGCTCCCTCCCTGGGGACGACCCGTACTTC.

There are a few counts of this clonotype. This chain connects TRBV29-1 to TRBJ2-3; D call uncertain. CDR3 size: 12 residues. Trimming removed 6 bases from V and 1 base from J, with 8 bases in between. Germline-derived CDR1 and CDR2 are SQVTM and ANQGSEA. The CDR3 DNA follows: TGCAGCGTAATCCGGGGCACAGATACGCAGTATTTT. Protein: CSVIRGTDTQYF.

This chain links TRBV12-3 or TRBV12-4 with TRBJ2-6; unclear D gene. Trimming cost V 4 bases and J 4 bases, with 11 bases left between them. The CDR3 loop spans 15 amino acids. The CDR3 nucleotides read TGTGCCAGCAGTTACCGGGTAGGAGGGGCCAACGTCCTGACTTTC. Amino acids: CASSYRVGGANVLTF.

This chain connects TRBV15 to TRBJ2-1, with 13 positions matching TRBD2. Germline CDR1 LNHNV, CDR2 YYDKDF (reference sequence). This CDR3 contains 19 residues. Germline trimming cut 0 bases from V and 6 bases from J; bases unmatched to any gene: 11. CDR3 amino acids: CATSRDWGTSGAAGNEQFF. CDR3 nucleotides: TGTGCCACCAGCAGAGATTGGGGGACTAGCGGGGCCGCCGGCAATGAGCAGTTCTTC.

This clonotype was detected only a few times. J is TRBJ2-3 and V is TRBV29-1; 9 positions match TRBD2. V lost 4 bases and J lost 4; bases outside the gene matches: 9. This CDR3 has 15 residues. Germline loops: CDR1 SQVTM, CDR2 ANQGSEA. CDR3 nucleotide sequence: TGCAGCGTTGTCGTCGCTAGCGGGAACCCAGATACGCAGTATTTT. It is translated as CSVVVASGNPDTQYF.

This clonotype came up many times. The genes are TRBV6-5 and TRBJ1-1; 9 bases fit TRBD1. Trimming took 3 bases from V and 4 from J; bases not matched to a gene: 9. This CDR3 has 16 amino acids. Germline V CDR1 and CDR2: MNHEY, SVGAGI. Written as DNA, the CDR3 is TGTGCCAGCAGTTATTTCCAGGACAGGGGAGGCACTGAAGCTTTCTTT. Protein: CASSYFQDRGGTEAFF.

The chain carries TRBV10-3 and TRBJ1-2; D not resolved. The CDR3 is made up of 16 amino acids. Trimming took 0 bases from V and 0 from J, leaving 11 bases between them. The germline V gene has CDR1 ENHRY and CDR2 SYGVKD. The CDR3 sequence: CAISESGQVANYGYTF. The CDR3 region has the DNA TGTGCCATCAGTGAGTCCGGGCAGGTCGCTAACTATGGCTACACCTTC.

There are a few counts of this clonotype. The V and J genes are TRBV20-1 and TRBJ2-5; TRBD1 matches at 9 bases. The CDR3 is made up of 12 amino acids. The trim removed 6 bases at V and 5 bases at J, leaving 4 bases unmatched. Looked up from germline, CDR1 is DFQATT and CDR2 is SNEGSKA (reference sequence). CDR3 nucleotide sequence: TGCAGTGCCACAGGGGGCTCGGAGACCCAGTACTTC. This codes for CSATGGSETQYF.

A single count supports this clonotype. The V and J genes are TRBV5-1 and TRBJ2-1, with 7 bases matching TRBD2. V shed 5 bases, J shed 5 bases, and the junction held 10 bases outside the gene matches. CDR3 length: 15 amino acids. Per germline, CDR1 SGHRS and CDR2 YFSETQ. CDR3 sequence (DNA): TGCGCCAGCAGGCGTCGGCTAGCGGCCGACAATGAGCAGTTCTTC. Its translation is CASRRRLAADNEQFF. Filled out from reference TRBV5-1 and TRBJ2-1, the complete variable domain reads KAGVTQTPRYLIKTRGQQVTLSCSPISGHRSVSWYQQTPGQGLQFLFEYFSETQRNKGNFPGRFSGRQFSNSRSEMNVSTLELGDSALYLCASRRRLAADNEQFFGPGTRLTVL.

This clonotype was seen a few times. This rearrangement joins TRBV9 to TRBJ2-5, with a possible D match to TRBD2 (6 bases). Germline assignment: CDR1 SGDLS and CDR2 YYNGEE. Between the trimmed V and J ends, which lost 4 bases and 7 bases, there was a span of 20 bases. This CDR3 is 15 amino acids long. The CDR3 loop reads CASSRSGETWGTQYF. The CDR3 DNA follows: TGTGCCAGCAGCCGTAGCGGAGAAACTTGGGGGACCCAGTACTTC. Looking up the rest from reference TRBV9 and TRBJ2-5 gives the full variable domain: DSGVTQTPKHLITATGQRVTLRCSPRSGDLSVYWYQQSLDQGLQFLIQYYNGEERAKGNILERFSAQQFPDLHSELNLSSLELGDSALYFCASSRSGETWGTQYFGPGTRLLVL.